What follows are 27 T cell receptor beta chains derived from one specimen sequenced in a study of PD-1 blockade in classical Hodgkin lymphoma. The time point was: cycle 4 day 1 (C4D1), after five to seven weeks of nivolumab. All the patients suffered relapse after autologous stem cell transplantation, and brentuximab vedotin exposure differed. Data came from immunoSEQ multiplex PCR; TCRdb stores just in-frame clones and leaves some out. The data hold about 14,000 clones, with about 82% observed a single time. The sample consisted of peripheral blood mononuclear cells (PBMCs), taken before the fourth cycle of nivolumab. All receptors derive from a human donor with classical Hodgkin lymphoma.

This chain joins TRBV13 and TRBJ2-2; D call uncertain. Germline V gives CDR1 PRHDT, CDR2 FYEKMQ (reference sequence). V lost 0 bases and J lost 6, with 11 bases in between. There are 15 residues in the CDR3. CDR3 in DNA: TGTGCCAGCAGCTTAGGCCGAAGGGCGGCCGGGGAGCTGTTTTTT. This gives the protein CASSLGRRAAGELFF.

This clone has only one observation. J is TRBJ1-2 and V is TRBV19; D uncertain. Per the germline V gene, CDR1 is LNHDA and CDR2 is SQIVND (reference sequence). This CDR3 is 14 amino acids long. The V gene lost 2 bases and the J gene lost 0 bases, with 7 bases spanning the gap. In DNA form, the CDR3 reads TGTGCCAGTAGTATAAGAACAGCTAACTATGGCTACACCTTC. Translation: CASSIRTANYGYTF.

The chain combines TRBV6-1 with TRBJ2-6; 7 bases line up with TRBD1. V shed 6 bases and J 3 bases; nucleotides not matched to a gene: 5. The V gene's germline CDR1 is MNHNS and CDR2 SASEGT. The CDR3 is 15 amino acids. The CDR3 DNA reads TGTGCCAGCAGCGACAGGGAGCGTGGGGCCAACGTCCTGACTTTC. Translating gives CASSDRERGANVLTF.

The chain joins TRBV5-1 to TRBJ2-2, with no clear D. V shed 0 bases and J shed 2 bases, with 8 bases lying between them. CDR3 length equals 15 residues. Per the germline V gene, CDR1 is SGHRS and CDR2 is YFSETQ. CDR3 coding DNA: TGCGCCAGCAGCTTGGTTTCGGAAAACACCGGGGAGCTGTTTTTT. Protein: CASSLVSENTGELFF.

The V gene is TRBV29-1, the J gene TRBJ2-1; D is perhaps TRBD1 (5 bases). CDR1 SQVTM and CDR2 ANQGSEA come from the germline V gene. V was trimmed by 3 bases and J by 3 bases, leaving 9 bases between them. The CDR3 totals 13 residues. The CDR3 region has the DNA TGCAGCGTTGACAGGGTGGACTACAATGAGCAGTTCTTC. Its protein product is CSVDRVDYNEQFF.

The CDR3 region is CASSLGLPWDEQYF. CDR3 nucleotides: TGTGCCAGCAGCTTAGGGCTTCCCTGGGACGAGCAGTACTTC. The chain uses TRBV7-2 and TRBJ2-7; D remains ambiguous. Germline loops: CDR1 SGHTA, CDR2 FQGNSA. Trimming shortened V by 1 base and J by 5 bases, and 12 bases separated the two germline ends. The CDR3 consists of 14 residues.

The chain joins TRBV4-3 to TRBJ1-1, with D perhaps TRBD1 (6 bases). This CDR3 comprises 20 residues. V lost 0 bases to trimming and J lost 3 bases, with 26 bases between them. Germline CDR1 LGHNA, CDR2 YSLEER. CDR3 residues: CASSQEGRWQGSFKDTEAFF. CDR3 in DNA: TGCGCCAGCAGCCAAGAGGGTCGGTGGCAGGGGTCCTTTAAAGACACTGAAGCTTTCTTT.

The chain combines TRBV5-5 with TRBJ1-6; 7 bases line up with TRBD1. Per the germline V gene, CDR1 is SGHKS and CDR2 is YYEKEE (reference sequence). The length of the CDR3 is 13 residues. J was trimmed by 7 bases and V by 3 bases; bases with no gene match: 1. CDR3 DNA: TGTGCCAGCAGCTGGGACAGAAATTCACCCCTCCACTTT. Protein product: CASSWDRNSPLHF. The full variable domain, completed using reference TRBV5-5 and TRBJ1-6, is DAGVTQSPTHLIKTRGQQVTLRCSPISGHKSVSWYQQVLGQGPQFIFQYYEKEERGRGNFPDRFSARQFPNYSSELNVNALLLGDSALYLCASSWDRNSPLHFGNGTRLTVT.

This clone was seen only once. The chain recombines TRBV29-1 with TRBJ1-2, with D possibly being TRBD1 (5 bases). Germline V lookup: CDR1 SQVTM, CDR2 ANQGSEA. The CDR3 is 13 residues long. Trimming cost V 2 bases and J 8 bases, with 15 bases left between them. The CDR3 is CSVETGSLRGYTF. Written as DNA, the CDR3 is TGCAGCGTTGAAACAGGCTCGTTGCGGGGCTACACCTTC.

The rearrangement links TRBV4-3 to TRBJ1-2; unclear D gene. The ends were cut back, 6 bases at V and 2 bases at J, with 19 bases in the middle. This CDR3 spans 16 amino acids. CDR1 LGHNA and CDR2 YSLEER come from the germline V gene. CDR3 nucleotides: TGCGCCAGCAGACGGGGTTCACGGGAACTCAACTATGGCTACACCTTC. This translates into CASRRGSRELNYGYTF.

On this clone itself: The junction and the germline gene differ at one end; a read error may be behind it. The chain joins TRBV4-2 to TRBJ2-3; 7 positions match TRBD1. The germline gives CDR1 LGHNA, CDR2 YNFKEQ. The CDR3 is 15 amino acids. CDR3: CASSQDWTGEDTQYF. CDR3 in DNA: TGTGCCAGCAGCCAAGATTGGACAGGCGAGGATACGCAATATTTT.

This rearrangement joins TRBV28 to TRBJ2-7; TRBD1 agrees at 11 bases. The CDR3 extends over 16 amino acids. Germline CDR1 MDHEN, CDR2 SYDVKM. Unmatched junction bases numbered 11, after V lost 6 bases and J lost 4 bases. The CDR3 DNA sequence: TGTGCCAGCAGCCCCTGGGGGGGGACAGGGGGTTACGAGCAGTACTTC. As protein: CASSPWGGTGGYEQYF.

The chain has TRBV19 and TRBJ1-2; 7 positions match TRBD1. J lost 3 bases, V lost 5 bases, and 24 bases had no gene match. CDR1 LNHDA and CDR2 SQIVND come from the germline V gene (reference sequence). This CDR3 has 20 amino acids. CDR3 region: CASSALHSGQTPQFYYGYTF. The CDR3 DNA is TGTGCCAGTAGTGCACTCCATTCGGGACAGACACCTCAGTTTTACTATGGCTACACCTTC.

The V and J genes are TRBV4-3 and TRBJ2-7, with D maybe TRBD2 (6 bases). CDR3 size: 15 residues. Per germline, CDR1 LGHNA and CDR2 YSLEER. V lost 3 bases to trimming and J lost 6 bases, with 18 bases between them. CDR3 in amino acids: CASSHQDAGRFEQYF. The CDR3 DNA sequence: TGCGCCAGCAGCCACCAGGACGCGGGGAGGTTCGAGCAGTACTTC.

This sequence joins TRBV5-6 and TRBJ2-7; TRBD2 might be the D (6 bases). Per the germline V gene, CDR1 is SGHDT and CDR2 is YYEEEE. The V end lost 0 bases, the J end lost 3 bases, and 13 bases lay between the germline ends. There are 15 residues in the CDR3. The CDR3: CASSLALGGNYEQYF. The CDR3 region has the DNA TGTGCCAGCAGCTTGGCCCTGGGGGGAAACTACGAGCAGTACTTC.

V gene TRBV4-3 combines with J gene TRBJ1-1; D may be TRBD1 (5 bases). Trimming removed 0 bases at V and 5 bases at J, with 16 bases between. The CDR3 sequence is 16 residues long. Germline CDR1 is LGHNA and CDR2 is YSLEER. The CDR3 nucleotides are TGCGCCAGCAGCCAAGACGCCCAGGGAAGGGGAACTGAAGCTTTCTTT. It is translated as CASSQDAQGRGTEAFF.

This clone was counted only a few times. A read error may produce the germline difference seen at one junction end. The CDR3 bases are TGCGCCAGCAGCCAACGGACGGGACGAGGGGAGCAGTTCTTC. It translates to CASSQRTGRGEQFF. The chain links TRBV7-9 to TRBJ2-1; D is possibly TRBD1 or TRBD2 (5 bases each). Looked up from germline, CDR1 is SEHNR and CDR2 is FQNEAQ (reference sequence). CDR3 size: 14 residues.

CDR3 region: CASSLAGAANTEAFF. The CDR3 DNA follows: TGTGCCAGCAGCTTGGCCGGGGCAGCGAACACTGAAGCTTTCTTT. The chain recombines TRBV4-2 with TRBJ1-1; D is perhaps TRBD1 (5 bases). The CDR3 has 15 amino acids. Per germline, CDR1 LGHNA and CDR2 YNFKEQ. Trimming took 5 bases from V and 1 from J, leaving 14 bases between them.

This clone was seen a few times. The chain is built from TRBV5-1 and TRBJ1-1; D remains unclear. There are 14 residues in the CDR3. The germline gives CDR1 SGHRS, CDR2 YFSETQ. Trimming stripped 4 bases from V and 8 bases from J, with 18 bases between. CDR3 nucleotide sequence: TGCGCCAGCAGCACCTATCCCTCGGGCAACGAAGCTTTCTTT. Amino acids: CASSTYPSGNEAFF.

As DNA, the CDR3 is TGTGCCAGCAGTCGAGGGTCCAATGAGCAGTTCTTC. Translated, it gives CASSRGSNEQFF. This chain connects TRBV27 to TRBJ2-1; TRBD2 is a possible D gene (5 bases). Trimming removed 5 bases at V and 6 bases at J, with 8 bases between. The CDR3 contains 12 residues. CDR1 MNHEY and CDR2 SMNVEV come from the germline V gene (reference sequence).

This chain connects TRBV27 to TRBJ1-2, with 8 nucleotides matching TRBD1. V lost 6 bases, J lost 4 bases, and 4 bases stayed unmatched. This CDR3 has 13 amino acids. Germline V gene lookup returns CDR1 MNHEY and CDR2 SMNVEV (reference sequence). CDR3 in DNA: TGTGCCAGCAGCCCAACAGGGGGCTATGGCTACACCTTC. Translating it yields CASSPTGGYGYTF.

The chain couples TRBV7-2 to TRBJ1-2; maybe TRBD1 (5 bases). Germline CDR1 and CDR2: SGHTA and FQGNSA. The V gene lost 1 base and the J gene lost 6 bases, with 15 bases spanning the gap. This CDR3 comprises 15 residues. Written as DNA, the CDR3 is TGTGCCAGCAGCTTAGACGGCAGGGAGCGGGATGGCTACACCTTC. Amino acid sequence: CASSLDGRERDGYTF.

This chain links TRBV14 with TRBJ2-4, with a tentative D call TRBD1 (6 bases). Germline lookup yields CDR1 SGHDN and CDR2 FVKESK. Between the trimmed V and J ends, which lost 9 bases and 0 bases, there was a span of 18 bases. This CDR3 has 16 residues. The DNA for the CDR3 is TGTGCCAGTTTTGCACAGGGAACCGTAGCCAAAAACATTCAGTACTTC. Translation gives CASFAQGTVAKNIQYF.

The chain combines TRBV5-1 with TRBJ2-7; the D call may be TRBD1 or TRBD2 (6 bases each). Looked up from germline, CDR1 is SGHRS and CDR2 is YFSETQ. Deletions cut 1 base from V and 4 bases from J, with 18 bases between. The CDR3 sequence is 16 residues long. The chain's CDR3 is CASSLYDGGGGYEQYF. CDR3 DNA: TGCGCCAGCAGCTTGTATGACGGAGGGGGTGGGTACGAGCAGTACTTC.

The chain's CDR3 is CASSPNGDRANTEAFF. The CDR3 DNA reads as TGTGCCAGCAGTCCAAACGGGGACAGGGCCAACACTGAAGCTTTCTTT. The chain carries TRBV6-6 and TRBJ1-1; 9 nucleotides line up with TRBD1. V trimming: 5 bases; J trimming: 2 bases; junction bases outside the gene matches: 9. Germline CDR1 reads MNHNY; CDR2 reads SVGAGI (reference sequence). The CDR3 consists of 16 residues.

This chain joins TRBV5-6 and TRBJ2-3, with a possible D match to TRBD2 (6 bases). CDR3 length: 16 amino acids. Trimming cost V 0 bases and J 6 bases, with 17 bases left between them. Germline V gene lookup returns CDR1 SGHDT and CDR2 YYEEEE. CDR3 sequence: CASSLAPGGAGDTQYF. CDR3 sequence (DNA): TGTGCCAGCAGCTTGGCCCCAGGAGGGGCCGGGGATACGCAGTATTTT.

The chain uses TRBV10-1 and TRBJ2-1; D remains ambiguous. Per the germline V gene, CDR1 is WNHNN and CDR2 is SYGVQD (reference sequence). The CDR3 sequence is 11 residues long. V was pared by 3 bases and J by 8 bases, with 5 bases between. CDR3 coding DNA: TGCGCCAGCAGTGATTTGTATGAGCAGTTCTTC. Translated, it gives CASSDLYEQFF.